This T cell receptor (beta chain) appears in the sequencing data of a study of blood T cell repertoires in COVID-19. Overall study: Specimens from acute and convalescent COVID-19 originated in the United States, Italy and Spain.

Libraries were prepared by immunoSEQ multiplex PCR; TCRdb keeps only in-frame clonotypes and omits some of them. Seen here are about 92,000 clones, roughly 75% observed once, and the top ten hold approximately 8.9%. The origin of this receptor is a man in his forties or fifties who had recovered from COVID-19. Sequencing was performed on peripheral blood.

The CDR3 loop is CASSVGTGAGELFF. The CDR3 coding sequence is TGTGCCAGCAGTGTTGGGACAGGGGCCGGGGAGCTGTTTTTT. V usage is TRBV6-4 and J usage is TRBJ2-2; 10 positions match TRBD1. The junction had 2 bases not matched to a gene; V was cut back by 4 bases and J by 6 bases. The CDR3 is made up of 14 amino acids. The germline gives CDR1 MRHNA, CDR2 SNTAGT.